The 18 T cell receptor beta chains presented below share a single source sample, sequenced in a study of breast tumors, draining lymph nodes, adjacent tissues. Breast cancer patients provided tissue from their axillary draining lymph nodes. From the multiplex PCR reads, TCRdb called clonotypes with MiXCR, one entry per CDR3 protein. The sample holds over 200,000 distinct CDR3 sequences, around 34% seen once. Sequencing was done on a sample of axillary lymph node tissue. These receptors were collected from a female donor with breast cancer. Some clones in this sample may be carry-over from other donors' samples.

This clonotype was detected only a few times. The chain couples TRBV5-4 to TRBJ1-6; D may be TRBD1 (5 bases). This CDR3 contains 15 residues. Trimming stripped 1 base from V and 7 bases from J, with 12 bases between. Per germline, CDR1 SGHNT and CDR2 YYREEE (reference sequence). The CDR3 DNA reads as TGTGCCAGCAGCTTGATAGGGGCGGTAAATTCACCCCTCCACTTT. Protein product: CASSLIGAVNSPLHF.

This clonotype was recorded at least ten times. The chain joins TRBV7-9 to TRBJ1-5; TRBD1 matches at 9 bases. Germline CDR1 SEHNR, CDR2 FQNEAQ (reference sequence). V shed 1 base, J shed 7 bases, and the junction held 8 bases outside the gene matches. CDR3 length: 16 residues. The CDR3 DNA reads as TGTGCCAGCAGCTTAGGAACAGGGGGCCGTGGACAGCCCCAGCATTTT. This encodes CASSLGTGGRGQPQHF.

This clonotype showed up many times. V usage is TRBV12-3 or TRBV12-4 and J usage is TRBJ2-7, with TRBD2 matching 8 bases. The CDR3 has 15 amino acids. Losses at the gene ends were 5 bases for V and 1 base for J; bases not matched to a gene: 7. CDR3 in DNA: TGTGCCAGCAGTCCCAGCGGGAGTGGGTCCTACGAGCAGTACTTC. Translating it yields CASSPSGSGSYEQYF.

This clonotype has a count of ten or more. The V call is TRBV5-1, the J call TRBJ2-2, with a tentative D call TRBD1 (5 bases). The CDR3 has 15 amino acids. Trimming cost V 5 bases and J 4 bases, with 15 bases left between them. The germline gives CDR1 SGHRS, CDR2 YFSETQ. CDR3 DNA: TGCGCCAGCAGTCCTTTGCAGGGTCCCACCGGGGAGCTGTTTTTT. It yields the protein CASSPLQGPTGELFF.

V gene TRBV6-2 or TRBV6-3 combines with J gene TRBJ1-6; D unresolved. The ends were cut back, 8 bases at V and 9 bases at J, with 14 bases in the middle. The V gene's germline CDR1 is MNHEY and CDR2 SVGEGT. This CDR3 comprises 13 residues. CDR3 bases: TGTGCCAGCGGAGGTATAGTGGCTTCACCCCTCCACTTT. It translates to CASGGIVASPLHF.

The chain carries TRBV7-8 and TRBJ1-5; 7 bases are shared with TRBD1. CDR1 is SGHVS and CDR2 is FQNEAQ in the germline V gene. This CDR3 comprises 13 residues. For the CDR3, the DNA is TGTGCTGGACCGGACAGGCCCAATCAGCCCCAGCATTTT. Translating gives CAGPDRPNQPQHF.

In this sample, this clonotype turned up many times. The V gene is TRBV7-9, the J gene TRBJ1-3; D is undetermined. Trimming cost V 5 bases and J 3 bases, with 11 bases left between them. This CDR3 spans 14 amino acids. CDR1 and CDR2 from the germline V gene are SEHNR and FQNEAQ (reference sequence). CDR3: CASSLSGLGNTIYF. CDR3 in DNA: TGTGCCAGCAGCCTTTCGGGCCTTGGAAACACCATATATTTT.

This clonotype was detected many times. The rearrangement uses TRBV5-6 and TRBJ1-2; D gene unclear. In germline, CDR1 is SGHDT, CDR2 YYEEEE. With 0 bases removed from V and 2 bases from J, the gap between germline ends came to 5 bases. The CDR3 extends over 13 amino acids. The CDR3 sequence: CASSLDGNYGYTF. As DNA, the CDR3 is TGTGCCAGCAGCTTGGACGGGAACTATGGCTACACCTTC.

This clonotype was observed at least ten times. This chain joins TRBV5-1 and TRBJ2-7, with 8 bases matching TRBD1. Germline assignment: CDR1 SGHRS and CDR2 YFSETQ. The ends lost 1 base at V and 2 bases at J; junction bases unmatched: 5. The CDR3 covers 15 residues. The CDR3 reads CASSLMAGGPYEQYF. CDR3 coding DNA: TGCGCCAGCAGCTTGATGGCAGGGGGCCCCTACGAGCAGTACTTC.

Concerning this clonotype itself: A single base separates this from a much larger clone, so it may be a read error. The V gene is TRBV6-6, the J gene TRBJ1-4; 9 positions agree with TRBD1. V was pared by 11 bases and J by 7 bases, with 20 bases of the junction left unmatched. Germline CDR1 and CDR2: MNHNY and SVGAGI (reference sequence). The CDR3 totals 17 residues. In nucleotides, the CDR3 is TGTGCCGCCCGCGGGGCAAGACAGGGGGAGATTCGTGAAAAACTGTTTTTT. This translates into CAARGARQGEIREKLFF.

This clonotype has more than one count but fewer than ten. This sequence joins TRBV20-1 and TRBJ2-2; possibly TRBD1 for D (6 bases). Looked up from germline, CDR1 is DFQATT and CDR2 is SNEGSKA (reference sequence). V lost 1 base, J lost 4 bases, and 16 bases lay in between. This CDR3 is 16 amino acids long. Written as DNA, the CDR3 is TGCAGTGCTAGAGTCTTAGGGACAACTACCACCGGGGAGCTGTTTTTT. Protein product: CSARVLGTTTTGELFF.

This clonotype was counted at least ten times. The chain employs TRBV18 and TRBJ2-5; D remains unclear. The CDR3 runs 15 residues. Trimming pared 3 bases from V and 4 bases from J, leaving 15 bases between. Germline lookup yields CDR1 KGHSH and CDR2 LQKENI. CDR3 sequence (DNA): TGTGCCAGCTCACCTTTGGGGTCTAGTCTAGAGACCCAGTACTTC. Amino acids: CASSPLGSSLETQYF.

The chain recombines TRBV2 with TRBJ1-1; D is possibly TRBD1 (5 bases). CDR3 length: 14 amino acids. Germline-derived CDR1 and CDR2 are SNHLY and FYNNEI. Deletions cut 0 bases from V and 4 bases from J, with 9 bases between. The CDR3 DNA follows: TGTGCCAGCAGTGAAGCCGCAGGGTTCACTGAAGCTTTCTTT. This codes for CASSEAAGFTEAFF.

A note on this clonotype: A much larger clone is a single base away; this may be a read error. The chain employs TRBV19 and TRBJ1-2, with a possible D match to TRBD1 (5 bases). Looked up from germline, CDR1 is LNHDA and CDR2 is SQIVND (reference sequence). CDR3 length: 15 residues. As DNA, the CDR3 is TGTGCCAGTAGTGTGGGACGGGCATCGAACTATGGCCACACCTTC. It translates to CASSVGRASNYGHTF.

This rearrangement joins TRBV10-2 to TRBJ2-5; 16 nucleotides align to TRBD2. The V segment lost 2 bases and the J segment 7 bases; nucleotides outside the gene matches: 10. Germline CDR1 and CDR2: WSHSY and SAAADI. The CDR3 is 18 residues long. The CDR3 DNA sequence: TGCGCCAGCAGTGAGCTTGGGACTAGCGGGAGGGAAGCCGGGACCCAGTACTTC. Its translation: CASSELGTSGREAGTQYF.

This clonotype was counted many times. The chain has TRBV6-1 and TRBJ2-5, with D perhaps assigned TRBD1 or TRBD2 (5 bases each). The CDR3 is 14 residues long. V lost 7 bases to trimming and J lost 5 bases, with 17 bases between them. CDR1 is MNHNS, CDR2 SASEGT, per germline. The CDR3 bases are TGTGCCAGCACAGAAAGGACACGGGGCGAGACCCAGTACTTC. As protein: CASTERTRGETQYF.

This chain's CDR3 is CSARDLGLAGGTDTQYF. The CDR3, as DNA: TGCAGTGCTAGAGATCTTGGACTAGCGGGGGGCACAGATACGCAGTATTTT. This rearrangement joins TRBV20-1 to TRBJ2-3, with TRBD2 identical over 13 bases. CDR1 and CDR2 (germline): DFQATT, SNEGSKA (reference sequence). The CDR3 totals 17 residues. V was clipped by 0 bases and J by 1 base; unmatched bases: 4.

This clonotype was found many times. V and J are TRBV6-6 and TRBJ1-2; D gene unclear. Trimming removed 5 bases from V and 2 bases from J, with 6 bases in between. Germline lookup yields CDR1 MNHNY and CDR2 SVGAGI (reference sequence). The CDR3 is 12 amino acids. The chain's CDR3 is CASSAQNYGYTF. The CDR3 DNA follows: TGTGCCAGCAGTGCGCAGAACTATGGCTACACCTTC.